These 24 T cell receptor beta chains came from one sample sequenced in a study of early T cells in non-severe SARS-CoV-2 infection. Via MiXCR, TCRdb re-called the 5' RACE reads, giving one row per CDR3 protein. Among fewer than 40,000 distinct CDR3 sequences listed, approximately 5.2% were seen once. The specimen was whole blood. Receptors were obtained from an adult who was a healthcare worker with PCR-confirmed SARS-CoV-2 infection or an uninfected control (not recorded which).

This clonotype was seen many times. V gene TRBV18 combines with J gene TRBJ1-1, with D hard to call. The CDR3 length is 13 residues. Trimming took 5 bases from V and 9 from J, leaving 16 bases between them. Germline V gene sequence: CDR1 KGHSH, CDR2 LQKENI. This CDR3 reads CASSTRRVEQAFF. DNA for the CDR3: TGTGCCAGCTCAACAAGACGGGTCGAACAAGCTTTCTTT. Combining the CDR3 with reference TRBV18 and TRBJ1-1 gives the whole variable domain NAGVMQNPRHLVRRRGQEARLRCSPMKGHSHVYWYRQLPEEGLKFMVYLQKENIIDESGMPKERFSAEFPKEGPSILRIQQVVRGDSAAYFCASSTRRVEQAFFGQGTRLTVV.

This chain uses TRBV4-3 with TRBJ2-1, with 10 positions matching TRBD2. The CDR3 covers 16 residues. CDR1 LGHNA and CDR2 YSLEER come from the germline V gene. The V gene end was trimmed by 0 bases and the J gene end by 2 bases; junction bases not matched to a gene: 1. CDR3 in amino acids: CASSQDGTSAYNEQFF. The DNA for the CDR3 is TGCGCCAGCAGCCAAGATGGGACTAGCGCCTACAATGAGCAGTTCTTC.

The J gene is TRBJ2-3, the V gene TRBV28; 8 bases are shared with TRBD2. Germline values: CDR1 MDHEN, CDR2 SYDVKM. The CDR3 runs to 14 residues. The V and J ends lost 7 bases and 1 base, in that order; junction bases with no gene match: 4. The CDR3 DNA is TGTGCCAGCACGGGAGCGGGAGGCACAGATACGCAGTATTTT. Translation gives CASTGAGGTDTQYF.

Many counts were recorded for this clonotype. The chain combines TRBV7-2 with TRBJ2-7, with a possible D match to TRBD2 (6 bases). The V end lost 5 bases, the J end lost 3 bases, and 20 bases lay between the germline ends. The germline gives CDR1 SGHTA, CDR2 FQGNSA. This CDR3 has 16 residues. CDR3 sequence: CASSPAVGGTGYEQYF. The CDR3 nucleotides read TGTGCCAGCAGCCCGGCAGTTGGGGGGACCGGCTACGAGCAGTACTTC.

This clonotype was detected many times. This chain links TRBV6-4 with TRBJ2-7; D may be TRBD2 (5 bases). Trimming left V 7 bases short and J 3 bases short, with 16 bases between. CDR1 is MRHNA, CDR2 SNTAGT, per germline. This CDR3 spans 14 amino acids. The CDR3 coding sequence is TGTGCCAGCAATGTTGTCGCGGGCCACTACGAGCAGTACTTC. Translated: CASNVVAGHYEQYF.

This clonotype came up a few times. This chain connects TRBV9 to TRBJ2-1, with TRBD2 identical over 8 bases. The V gene end was trimmed by 3 bases and the J gene end by 6 bases; junction bases not matched to a gene: 8. This CDR3 comprises 15 residues. Germline-derived CDR1 and CDR2 are SGDLS and YYNGEE. The CDR3 protein is CASSGRSGIFNEQFF. In nucleotides, the CDR3 is TGTGCCAGCAGCGGACGTAGCGGGATCTTCAATGAGCAGTTCTTC.

This clonotype was seen at least ten times. V is TRBV11-3 and J is TRBJ2-7; TRBD2 matches 8 bases. This CDR3 is 13 amino acids long. Germline CDR1 SGHNT, CDR2 YENEEA. J gave up 6 bases and V 5 bases, and 6 bases lay outside the gene matches. This CDR3 reads CASSAGGSFEQYF. The CDR3 nucleotides are TGTGCCAGCAGCGCGGGGGGAAGTTTCGAGCAGTACTTC.

The table lists this clonotype with many counts. The chain links TRBV4-2 to TRBJ1-5; no firm D call. The V end was cut by 0 bases, the J end by 2 bases, with 14 bases between. The CDR3 consists of 17 residues. The V gene's germline CDR1 is LGHNA and CDR2 YNFKEQ. As DNA, the CDR3 is TGTGCCAGCAGCCAAGATCAGCTGGCAGGCGGCAATCAGCCCCAGCATTTT. Amino acid sequence: CASSQDQLAGGNQPQHF.

This clonotype was detected a few times. This sequence joins TRBV7-6 and TRBJ1-3; no firm D call. V lost 1 base and J 0 bases, leaving 7 bases between the germline ends. Per germline, CDR1 SGHVS and CDR2 FNYEAQ. The CDR3 loop spans 15 amino acids. In DNA, the CDR3 is TGTGCCAGCAGCTTAGGCCGTTCCTCTGGAAACACCATATATTTT. Its protein is CASSLGRSSGNTIYF.

This clonotype was found many times. V gene TRBV7-6 combines with J gene TRBJ2-1, with TRBD1 identical over 10 bases. Germline V lookup: CDR1 SGHVS, CDR2 FNYEAQ. The V segment lost 3 bases and the J segment 5 bases; nucleotides outside the gene matches: 4. The CDR3 has 15 amino acids. The CDR3 is CASSFDRGQDNEQFF. Written as DNA, the CDR3 is TGTGCCAGCAGCTTCGACAGGGGGCAGGACAATGAGCAGTTCTTC.

This clonotype was counted between two and nine times. V is TRBV5-4 and J is TRBJ2-3; D gene uncertain. Germline CDR1 is SGHNT and CDR2 is YYREEE (reference sequence). This CDR3 is built from 13 residues. Trimming removed 2 bases from V and 2 bases from J, with 6 bases in between. The CDR3 reads CASSFDPTDTQYF. In nucleotides, the CDR3 is TGTGCCAGCAGCTTCGACCCCACAGATACGCAGTATTTT.

This clonotype was detected a few times. The chain links TRBV6-2 or TRBV6-3 to TRBJ2-3; D gene uncertain. The germline CDR1 and CDR2 sequences are MNHEY and SVGEGT. The V and J ends lost 0 bases and 4 bases respectively, with 11 bases between them. The CDR3 loop spans 15 amino acids. The CDR3 loop reads CASSYSSSSPDTQYF. The CDR3 DNA sequence: TGTGCCAGCAGTTACTCGAGTTCCAGTCCAGATACGCAGTATTTT.

This clonotype was counted many times. This chain links TRBV12-3 or TRBV12-4 with TRBJ2-2; D is unresolved. The CDR3 contains 12 residues. Trimming took off 5 bases at V and 3 bases at J, with 4 bases between the two ends. The CDR3 coding sequence is TGTGCCAGCAGTCTATACACCGGGGAGCTGTTTTTT. Translating gives CASSLYTGELFF.

In this sample, this clonotype turned up a few times. The rearrangement links TRBV6-5 to TRBJ2-2; D possibly corresponds to TRBD1 (6 bases). The CDR3 covers 14 residues. Germline V gene data show CDR1 as MNHEY and CDR2 as SVGAGI. The V and J ends lost 2 bases and 13 bases respectively, with 17 bases between them. CDR3 DNA: TGTGCCAGCAGTTACGACAGGATCGGAACCCGGCTGTTTTTT. The encoded protein is CASSYDRIGTRLFF.

This clonotype was seen a few times. The chain uses TRBV7-3 and TRBJ2-6, with 11 bases lining up with TRBD1. Germline V lookup: CDR1 SGHTA, CDR2 FQGTGA. CDR3 length: 18 residues. V was pared by 5 bases and J by 0 bases, with 6 bases of the junction left unmatched. CDR3 loop: CASSRGQGAISGANVLTF. The CDR3, as DNA: TGTGCCAGCAGCCGTGGACAGGGGGCCATCTCTGGGGCCAACGTCCTGACTTTC.

Only a few counts were recorded for this clonotype. The J gene is TRBJ2-3, the V gene TRBV7-8; 10 nucleotides agree with TRBD2. V trimming: 2 bases; J trimming: 4 bases; junction bases outside the gene matches: 6. In germline, CDR1 is SGHVS, CDR2 FQNEAQ. The CDR3 length is 16 residues. This chain's CDR3 is CASSLSLAGVADTQYF. The CDR3 region has the DNA TGTGCCAGCAGCTTAAGTCTAGCGGGAGTGGCAGATACGCAGTATTTT.

There are many counts of this clonotype. The CDR3 DNA follows: TGTGCCAGCAGCGAACAGGGGGACGAGCAGTACTTC. Its protein is CASSEQGDEQYF. This chain joins TRBV28 and TRBJ2-7; 8 bases match TRBD1. The CDR3 has 12 residues. Germline V lookup: CDR1 MDHEN, CDR2 SYDVKM. The V gene end was trimmed by 6 bases and the J gene end by 5 bases; junction bases not matched to a gene: 3.

In this sample, this clonotype turned up many times. The rearrangement joins TRBV7-9 to TRBJ2-1, with D unresolved. The CDR3 has 15 amino acids. V lost 8 bases and J 6 bases, leaving 20 bases between the germline ends. Germline values: CDR1 SEHNR, CDR2 FQNEAQ (reference sequence). The CDR3 here is CASGLNGGTSNEQFF. The CDR3 DNA follows: TGTGCCAGCGGCCTCAATGGCGGTACGTCCAATGAGCAGTTCTTC.

The V call is TRBV12-3 or TRBV12-4, the J call TRBJ1-2; D might be TRBD1 (6 bases). V lost 1 base and J lost 7, with 22 bases in between. The CDR3 covers 17 residues. In nucleotides, the CDR3 is TGTGCCAGCAGTTTAGAAGGCGGGGCCGGACAGCGTTCTGGCTACACCTTC. The encoded protein is CASSLEGGAGQRSGYTF.

This clonotype was observed at least ten times. V gene TRBV11-2 combines with J gene TRBJ2-3, with 10 bases aligning to TRBD2. The CDR3 covers 16 residues. CDR1 is SGHAT and CDR2 is FQNNGV in the germline V gene. Trimming took 0 bases from V and 2 from J; bases not matched to a gene: 2. CDR3 nucleotide sequence: TGTGCCAGCAGCTTAGAACTAGCGGGAAACACAGATACGCAGTATTTT. This gives the protein CASSLELAGNTDTQYF.

This clonotype was observed a handful of times. The chain links TRBV7-9 to TRBJ2-1; no firm D call. V lost 3 bases and J lost 7, with 7 bases in between. There are 12 residues in the CDR3. CDR1 SEHNR and CDR2 FQNEAQ come from the germline V gene (reference sequence). Here the CDR3 reads CASSLVQNEQFF. The CDR3, as DNA: TGTGCCAGCAGCTTGGTACAGAATGAGCAGTTCTTC.

This chain links TRBV7-9 with TRBJ2-3; D is possibly TRBD2 (5 bases). The V gene lost 2 bases and the J gene lost 1 base, with 10 bases spanning the gap. CDR1 SEHNR and CDR2 FQNEAQ come from the germline V gene (reference sequence). The length of the CDR3 is 15 residues. The CDR3, as DNA: TGTGCCAGCAGCTTAAGGGAGACGGGCACAGATACGCAGTATTTT. Its translation is CASSLRETGTDTQYF.

This clonotype has ten or more counts. V gene TRBV7-9 combines with J gene TRBJ1-5; D uncertain. Per germline, CDR1 SEHNR and CDR2 FQNEAQ (reference sequence). The ends were cut back, 2 bases at V and 5 bases at J, with 7 bases in the middle. CDR3 length equals 13 residues. The DNA for the CDR3 is TGTGCCAGCAGCTTAACCCCAGATCAGCCCCAGCATTTT. It specifies CASSLTPDQPQHF.

This clonotype was detected a few times. V usage is TRBV2 and J usage is TRBJ1-2; D gene unclear. Trimming left V 5 bases short and J 0 bases short, with 10 bases between. The CDR3 spans 14 residues. The germline gives CDR1 SNHLY, CDR2 FYNNEI. The CDR3 is CASSSTTANYGYTF. The CDR3 coding sequence is TGTGCCAGCAGTTCCACAACAGCTAACTATGGCTACACCTTC.